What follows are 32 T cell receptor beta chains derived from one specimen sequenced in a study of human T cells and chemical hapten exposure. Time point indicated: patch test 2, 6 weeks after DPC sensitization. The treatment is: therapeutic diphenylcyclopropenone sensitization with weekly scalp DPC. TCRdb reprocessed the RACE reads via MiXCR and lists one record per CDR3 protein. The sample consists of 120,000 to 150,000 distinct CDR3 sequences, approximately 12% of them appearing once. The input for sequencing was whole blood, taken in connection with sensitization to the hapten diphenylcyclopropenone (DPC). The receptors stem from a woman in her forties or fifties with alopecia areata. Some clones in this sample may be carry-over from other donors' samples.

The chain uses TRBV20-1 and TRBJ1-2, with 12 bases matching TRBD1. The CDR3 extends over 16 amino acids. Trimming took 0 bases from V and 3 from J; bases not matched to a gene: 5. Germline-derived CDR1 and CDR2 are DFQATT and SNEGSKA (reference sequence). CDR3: CSARDRDRGLDYGYTF. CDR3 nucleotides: TGCAGTGCTAGAGATAGGGACAGGGGGCTAGACTATGGCTACACCTTC.

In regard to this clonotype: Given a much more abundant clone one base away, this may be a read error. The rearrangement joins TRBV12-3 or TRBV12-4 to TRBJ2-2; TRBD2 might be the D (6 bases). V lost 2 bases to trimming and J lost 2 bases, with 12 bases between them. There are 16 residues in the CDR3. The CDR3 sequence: CASSLSGLSNTGELFF. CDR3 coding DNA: TGTGCCAGCAGTTTATCAGGACTATCCAACACCGGGGAGCTGTTTTTT.

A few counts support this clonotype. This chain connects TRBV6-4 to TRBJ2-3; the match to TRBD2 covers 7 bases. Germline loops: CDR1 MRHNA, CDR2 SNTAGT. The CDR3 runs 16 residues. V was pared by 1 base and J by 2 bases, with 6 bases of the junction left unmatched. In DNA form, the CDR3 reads TGTGCCAGCAGTGACTTCGTGGGAGGGCCCACAGATACGCAGTATTTT. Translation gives CASSDFVGGPTDTQYF.

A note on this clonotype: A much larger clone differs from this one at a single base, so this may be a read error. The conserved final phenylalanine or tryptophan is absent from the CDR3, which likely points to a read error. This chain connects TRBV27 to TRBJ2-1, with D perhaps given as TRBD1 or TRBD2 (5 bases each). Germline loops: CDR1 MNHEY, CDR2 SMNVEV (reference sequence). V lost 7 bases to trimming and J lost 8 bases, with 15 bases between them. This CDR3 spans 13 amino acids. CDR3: CASTTLGRDEQFL. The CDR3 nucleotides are TGTGCCAGCACTACCCTGGGACGGGATGAGCAGTTCCTC.

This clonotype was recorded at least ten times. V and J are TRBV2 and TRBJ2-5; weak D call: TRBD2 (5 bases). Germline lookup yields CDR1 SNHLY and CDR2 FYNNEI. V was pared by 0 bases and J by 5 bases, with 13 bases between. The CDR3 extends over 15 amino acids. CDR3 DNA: TGTGCCAGCAGTGAAGCGAGGGCTCGGGTCGAGACCCAGTACTTC. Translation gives CASSEARARVETQYF.

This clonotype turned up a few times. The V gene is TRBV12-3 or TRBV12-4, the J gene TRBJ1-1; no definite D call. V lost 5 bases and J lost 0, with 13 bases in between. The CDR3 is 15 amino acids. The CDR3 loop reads CASSTLGRLNTEAFF. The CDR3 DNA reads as TGTGCCAGCAGTACTCTTGGCAGGTTGAACACTGAAGCTTTCTTT.

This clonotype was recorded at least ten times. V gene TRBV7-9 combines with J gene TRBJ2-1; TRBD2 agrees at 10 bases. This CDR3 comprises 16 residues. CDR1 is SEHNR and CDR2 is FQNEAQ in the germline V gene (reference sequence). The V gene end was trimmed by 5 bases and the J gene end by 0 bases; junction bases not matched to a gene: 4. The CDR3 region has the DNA TGTGCCAGCAGCCTTGGACTAGCGGTCTCCTACAATGAGCAGTTCTTC. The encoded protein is CASSLGLAVSYNEQFF.

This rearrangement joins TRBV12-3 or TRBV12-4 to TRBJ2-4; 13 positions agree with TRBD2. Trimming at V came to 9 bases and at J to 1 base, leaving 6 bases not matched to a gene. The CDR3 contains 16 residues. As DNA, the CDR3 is TGTGCCAGTAGACTAGCGGGAGGCCGGGCCAAAAACATTCAGTACTTC. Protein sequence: CASRLAGGRAKNIQYF.

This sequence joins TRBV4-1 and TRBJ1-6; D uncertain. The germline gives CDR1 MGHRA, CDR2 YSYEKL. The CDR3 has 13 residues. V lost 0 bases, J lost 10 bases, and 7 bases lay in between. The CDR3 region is CASSQESESPLHF. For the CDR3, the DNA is TGCGCCAGCAGCCAAGAGTCGGAGTCACCCCTCCACTTT.

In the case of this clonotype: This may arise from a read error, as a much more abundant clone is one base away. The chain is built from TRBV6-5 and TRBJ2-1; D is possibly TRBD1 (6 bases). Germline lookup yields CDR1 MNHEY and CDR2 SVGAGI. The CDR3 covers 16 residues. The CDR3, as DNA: TGTGCCAACAGTTACCCAACAGGGTCGTCCTACAATGAGCAGTTCTTC. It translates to CANSYPTGSSYNEQFF.

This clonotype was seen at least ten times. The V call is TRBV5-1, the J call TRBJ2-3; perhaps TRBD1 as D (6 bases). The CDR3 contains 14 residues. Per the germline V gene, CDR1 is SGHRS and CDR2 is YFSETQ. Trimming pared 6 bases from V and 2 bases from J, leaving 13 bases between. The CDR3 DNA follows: TGCGCCAGCACGAGGGACAAACCCACAGATACGCAGTATTTT. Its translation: CASTRDKPTDTQYF.

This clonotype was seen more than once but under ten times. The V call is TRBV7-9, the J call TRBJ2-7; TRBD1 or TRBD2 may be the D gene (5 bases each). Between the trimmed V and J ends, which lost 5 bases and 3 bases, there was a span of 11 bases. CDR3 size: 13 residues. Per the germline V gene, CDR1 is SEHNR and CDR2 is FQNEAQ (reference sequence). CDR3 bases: TGTGCCAGCAGCCCCCGGGGCGACTACGAGCAGTACTTC. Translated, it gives CASSPRGDYEQYF.

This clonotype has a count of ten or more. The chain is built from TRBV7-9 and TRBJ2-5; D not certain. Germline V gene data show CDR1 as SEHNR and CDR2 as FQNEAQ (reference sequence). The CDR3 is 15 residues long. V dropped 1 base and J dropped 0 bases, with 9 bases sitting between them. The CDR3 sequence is CASSLVPADQETQYF. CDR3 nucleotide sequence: TGTGCCAGCAGCTTAGTGCCGGCGGACCAAGAGACCCAGTACTTC. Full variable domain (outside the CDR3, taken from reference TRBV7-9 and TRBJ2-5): DTGVSQNPRHKITKRGQNVTFRCDPISEHNRLYWYRQTLGQGPEFLTYFQNEAQLEKSRLLSDRFSAERPKGSFSTLEIQRTEQGDSAMYLCASSLVPADQETQYFGPGTRLLVL.

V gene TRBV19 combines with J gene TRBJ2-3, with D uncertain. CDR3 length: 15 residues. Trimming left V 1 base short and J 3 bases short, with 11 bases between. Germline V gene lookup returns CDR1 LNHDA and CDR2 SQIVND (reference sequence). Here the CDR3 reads CASSIGYGRTDTQYF. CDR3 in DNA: TGTGCCAGTAGTATAGGCTATGGCCGAACAGATACGCAGTATTTT.

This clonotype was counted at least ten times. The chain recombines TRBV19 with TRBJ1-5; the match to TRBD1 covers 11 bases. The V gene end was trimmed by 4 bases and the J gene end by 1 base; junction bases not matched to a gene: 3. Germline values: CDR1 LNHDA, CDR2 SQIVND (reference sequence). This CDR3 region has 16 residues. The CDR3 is CASSRRTGGSNQPQHF. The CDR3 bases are TGTGCCAGTAGTAGGAGGACAGGGGGCAGCAATCAGCCCCAGCATTTT. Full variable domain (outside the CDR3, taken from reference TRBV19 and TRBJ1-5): DGGITQSPKYLFRKEGQNVTLSCEQNLNHDAMYWYRQDPGQGLRLIYYSQIVNDFQKGDIAEGYSVSREKKESFPLTVTSAQKNPTAFYLCASSRRTGGSNQPQHFGDGTRLSIL.

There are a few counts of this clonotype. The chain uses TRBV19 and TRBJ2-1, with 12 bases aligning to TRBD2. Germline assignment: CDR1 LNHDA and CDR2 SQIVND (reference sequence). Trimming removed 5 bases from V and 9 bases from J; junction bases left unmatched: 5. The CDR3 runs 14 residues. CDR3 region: CASSVLAGGSEQFF. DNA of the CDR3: TGTGCCAGTAGTGTACTAGCGGGAGGTAGTGAGCAGTTCTTC.

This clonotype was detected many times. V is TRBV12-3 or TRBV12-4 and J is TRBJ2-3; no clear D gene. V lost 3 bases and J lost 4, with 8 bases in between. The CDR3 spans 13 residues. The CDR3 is CASSFLLADTQYF. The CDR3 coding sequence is TGTGCCAGCAGTTTTCTGTTAGCAGATACGCAGTATTTT.

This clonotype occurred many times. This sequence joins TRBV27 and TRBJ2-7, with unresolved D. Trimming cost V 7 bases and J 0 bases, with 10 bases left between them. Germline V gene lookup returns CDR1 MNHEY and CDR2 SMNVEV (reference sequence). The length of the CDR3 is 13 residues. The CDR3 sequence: CASTSISSYEQYF. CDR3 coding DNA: TGTGCCAGCACTTCAATCAGCTCCTACGAGCAGTACTTC.

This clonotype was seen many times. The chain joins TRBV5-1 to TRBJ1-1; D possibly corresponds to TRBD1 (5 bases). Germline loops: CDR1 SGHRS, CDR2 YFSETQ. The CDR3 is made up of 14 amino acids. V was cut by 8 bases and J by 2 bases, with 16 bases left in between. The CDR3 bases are TGCGCCAGTAGGGTTCCGGGGCAAAACACTGAAGCTTTCTTT. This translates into CASRVPGQNTEAFF.

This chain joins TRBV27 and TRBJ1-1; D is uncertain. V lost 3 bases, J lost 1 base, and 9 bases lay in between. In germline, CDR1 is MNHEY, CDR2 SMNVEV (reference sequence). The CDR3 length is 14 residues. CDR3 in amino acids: CASSFQAKNTEAFF. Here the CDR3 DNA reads TGTGCCAGCAGTTTTCAAGCGAAGAACACTGAAGCTTTCTTT.

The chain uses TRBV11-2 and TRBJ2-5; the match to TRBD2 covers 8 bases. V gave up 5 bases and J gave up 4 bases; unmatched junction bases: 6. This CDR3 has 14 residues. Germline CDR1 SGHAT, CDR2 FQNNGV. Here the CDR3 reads CASSRSGSGETQYF. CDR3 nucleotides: TGTGCCAGCAGCCGCAGCGGGAGTGGAGAGACCCAGTACTTC.

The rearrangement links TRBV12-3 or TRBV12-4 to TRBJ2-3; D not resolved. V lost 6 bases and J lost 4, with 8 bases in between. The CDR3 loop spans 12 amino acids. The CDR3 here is CASSPSADTQYF. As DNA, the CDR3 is TGTGCCAGCAGCCCTTCGGCAGATACGCAGTATTTT.

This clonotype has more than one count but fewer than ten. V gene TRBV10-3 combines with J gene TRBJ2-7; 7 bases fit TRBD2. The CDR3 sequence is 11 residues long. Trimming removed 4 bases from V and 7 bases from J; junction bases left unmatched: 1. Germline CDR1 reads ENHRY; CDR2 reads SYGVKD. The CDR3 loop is CAISVRGEQYF. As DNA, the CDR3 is TGTGCCATCAGTGTGCGGGGGGAGCAGTACTTC.

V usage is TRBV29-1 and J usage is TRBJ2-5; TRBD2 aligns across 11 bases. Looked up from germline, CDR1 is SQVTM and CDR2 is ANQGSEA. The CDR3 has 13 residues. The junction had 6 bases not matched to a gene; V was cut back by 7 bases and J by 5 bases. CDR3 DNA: TGCAGCGCCGATAGCGGGAGGGCCGAGACCCAGTACTTC. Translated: CSADSGRAETQYF.

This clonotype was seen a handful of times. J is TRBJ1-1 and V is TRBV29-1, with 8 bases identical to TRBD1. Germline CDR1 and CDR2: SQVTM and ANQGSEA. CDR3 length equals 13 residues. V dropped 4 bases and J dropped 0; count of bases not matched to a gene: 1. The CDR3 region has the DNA TGCAGCGTTGGGGACAGGATGAACACTGAAGCTTTCTTT. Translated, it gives CSVGDRMNTEAFF.

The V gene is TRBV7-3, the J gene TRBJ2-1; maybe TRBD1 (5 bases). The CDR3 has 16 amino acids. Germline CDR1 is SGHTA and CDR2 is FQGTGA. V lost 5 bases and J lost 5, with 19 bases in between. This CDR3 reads CASSLGHATSHNEQFF. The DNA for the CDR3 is TGTGCCAGCAGCCTGGGGCATGCAACTTCCCACAATGAGCAGTTCTTC.

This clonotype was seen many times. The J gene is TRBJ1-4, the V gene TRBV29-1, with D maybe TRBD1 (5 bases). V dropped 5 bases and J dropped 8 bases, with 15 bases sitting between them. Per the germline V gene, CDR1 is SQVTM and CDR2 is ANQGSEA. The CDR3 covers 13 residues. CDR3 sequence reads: CSVWSGYGEKLFF. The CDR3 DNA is TGCAGCGTTTGGTCAGGGTACGGGGAAAAACTGTTTTTT.

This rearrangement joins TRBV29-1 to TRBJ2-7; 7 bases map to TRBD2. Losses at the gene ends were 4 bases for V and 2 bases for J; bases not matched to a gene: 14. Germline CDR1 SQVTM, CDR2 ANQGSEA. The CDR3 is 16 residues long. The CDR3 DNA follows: TGCAGCGTTGGGGGGGTTGGCGGGAGCCCCGCCTACGAGCAGTACTTC. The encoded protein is CSVGGVGGSPAYEQYF.

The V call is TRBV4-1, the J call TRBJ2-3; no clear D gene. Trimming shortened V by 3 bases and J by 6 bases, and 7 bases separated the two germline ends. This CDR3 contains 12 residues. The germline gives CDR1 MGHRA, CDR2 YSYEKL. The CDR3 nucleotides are TGCGCCAGCAGCCATACCACGGATACGCAGTATTTT. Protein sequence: CASSHTTDTQYF.

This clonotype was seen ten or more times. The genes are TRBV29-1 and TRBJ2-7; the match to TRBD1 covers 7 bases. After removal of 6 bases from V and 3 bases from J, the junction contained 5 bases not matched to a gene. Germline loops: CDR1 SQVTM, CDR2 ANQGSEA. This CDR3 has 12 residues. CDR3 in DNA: TGCAGCGTGACCGGGACAGTCTACGAGCAGTACTTC. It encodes CSVTGTVYEQYF.

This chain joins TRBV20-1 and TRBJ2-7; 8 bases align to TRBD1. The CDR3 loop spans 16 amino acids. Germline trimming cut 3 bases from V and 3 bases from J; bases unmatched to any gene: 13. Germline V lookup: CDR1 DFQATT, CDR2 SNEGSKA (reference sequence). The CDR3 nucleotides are TGCAGTGCTAGGGATGCGTGGTCAGGGGGCCTCTACGAGCAGTACTTC. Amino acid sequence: CSARDAWSGGLYEQYF.

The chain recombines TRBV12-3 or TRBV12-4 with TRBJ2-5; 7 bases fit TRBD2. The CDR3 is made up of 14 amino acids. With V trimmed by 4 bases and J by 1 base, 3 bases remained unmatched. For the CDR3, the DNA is TGTGCCAGCAGTTGGGGGACTATCCAAGAGACCCAGTACTTC. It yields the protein CASSWGTIQETQYF.